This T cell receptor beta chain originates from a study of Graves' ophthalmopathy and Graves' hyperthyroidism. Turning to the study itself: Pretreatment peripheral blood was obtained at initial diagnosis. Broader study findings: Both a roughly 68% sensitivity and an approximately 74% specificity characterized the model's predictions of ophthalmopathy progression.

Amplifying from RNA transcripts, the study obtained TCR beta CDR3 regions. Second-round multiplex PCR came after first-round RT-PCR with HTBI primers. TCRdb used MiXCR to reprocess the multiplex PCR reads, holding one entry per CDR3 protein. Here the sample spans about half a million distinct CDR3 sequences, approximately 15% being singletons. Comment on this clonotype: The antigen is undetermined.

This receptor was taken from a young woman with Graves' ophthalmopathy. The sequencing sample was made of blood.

CDR3 DNA: TGTGCCTGGAACAGGCCTTTCCAAGAGACCCAGTACTTC. Residues: CAWNRPFQETQYF. The rearrangement links TRBV30 to TRBJ2-5, with a possible D match to TRBD1 (5 bases). V gave up 4 bases and J gave up 1 base, with 10 bases separating them. Per the germline V gene, CDR1 is GTSNPN and CDR2 is SVGIG (reference sequence). The CDR3 is 13 residues long.